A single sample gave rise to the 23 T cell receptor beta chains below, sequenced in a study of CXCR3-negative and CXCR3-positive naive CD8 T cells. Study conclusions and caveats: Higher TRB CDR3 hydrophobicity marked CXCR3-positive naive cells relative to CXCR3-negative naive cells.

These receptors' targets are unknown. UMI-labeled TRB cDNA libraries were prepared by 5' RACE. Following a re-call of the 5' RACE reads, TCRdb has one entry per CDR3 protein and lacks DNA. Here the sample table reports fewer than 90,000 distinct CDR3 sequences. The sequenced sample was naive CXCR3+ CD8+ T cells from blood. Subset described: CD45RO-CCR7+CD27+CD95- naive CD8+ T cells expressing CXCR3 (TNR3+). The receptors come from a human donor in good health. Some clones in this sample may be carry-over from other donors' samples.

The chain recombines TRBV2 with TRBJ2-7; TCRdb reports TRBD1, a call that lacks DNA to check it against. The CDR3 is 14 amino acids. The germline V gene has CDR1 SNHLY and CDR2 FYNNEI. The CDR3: CASNHPGEGNEQYF.

The CDR3 reads CASSIAGGREKLFF. The chain carries TRBV19 and TRBJ1-4; the D call of TRBD1 rests on TCRdb alone, since no DNA is present to check it. This CDR3 spans 14 amino acids. Germline assignment: CDR1 LNHDA and CDR2 SQIVND (reference sequence).

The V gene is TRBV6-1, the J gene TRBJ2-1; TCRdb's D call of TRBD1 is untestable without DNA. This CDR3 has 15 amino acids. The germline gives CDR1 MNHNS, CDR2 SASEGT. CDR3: CASSETGQLYNEQFF.

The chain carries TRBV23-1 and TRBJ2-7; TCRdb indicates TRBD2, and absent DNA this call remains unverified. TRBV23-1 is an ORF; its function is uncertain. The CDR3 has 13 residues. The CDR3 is CASSRGVNYEQYF.

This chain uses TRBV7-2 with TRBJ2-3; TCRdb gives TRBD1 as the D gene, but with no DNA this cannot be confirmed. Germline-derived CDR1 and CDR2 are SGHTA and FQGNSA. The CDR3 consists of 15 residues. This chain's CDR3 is CASSLVGHSADTQYF.

CDR3 protein: CASPPLANTGELFF. The V gene is TRBV11-2, the J gene TRBJ2-2; TCRdb's assignment of TRBD1 cannot be checked, as there is no DNA. The CDR3 loop spans 14 amino acids. Germline values: CDR1 SGHAT, CDR2 FQNNGV. Combining the CDR3 with reference TRBV11-2 and TRBJ2-2 gives the whole variable domain EAGVAQSPRYKIIEKRQSVAFWCNPISGHATLYWYQQILGQGPKLLIQFQNNGVVDDSQLPKDRFSAERLKGVDSTLKIQPAKLEDSAVYLCASPPLANTGELFFGEGSRLTVL.

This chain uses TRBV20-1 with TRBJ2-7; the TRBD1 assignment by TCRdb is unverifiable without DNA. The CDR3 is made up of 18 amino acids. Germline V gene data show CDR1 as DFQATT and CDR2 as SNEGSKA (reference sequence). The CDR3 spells CSASQEGQGAPSSYEQYF.

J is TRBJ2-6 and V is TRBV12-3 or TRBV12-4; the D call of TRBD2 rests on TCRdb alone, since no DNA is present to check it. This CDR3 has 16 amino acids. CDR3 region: CASRRTPLSGANVLTF.

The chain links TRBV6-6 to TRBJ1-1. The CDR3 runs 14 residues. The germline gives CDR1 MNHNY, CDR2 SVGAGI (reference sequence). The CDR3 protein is CASTTPGGGTEAFF.

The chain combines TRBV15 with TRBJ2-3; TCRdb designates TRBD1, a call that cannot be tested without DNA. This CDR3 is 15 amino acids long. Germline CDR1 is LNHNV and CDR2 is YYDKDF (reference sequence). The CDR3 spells CATTPGLATTDTQYF.

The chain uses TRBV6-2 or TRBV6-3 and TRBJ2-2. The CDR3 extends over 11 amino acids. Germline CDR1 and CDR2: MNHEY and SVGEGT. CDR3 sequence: CASSQAGELFF.

The CDR3 reads CSVGGFNQPQHF. The chain uses TRBV29-1 and TRBJ1-5; as DNA is missing, the TRBD1 call by TCRdb cannot be tested. The CDR3 is 12 residues long. Germline CDR1 SQVTM, CDR2 ANQGSEA.

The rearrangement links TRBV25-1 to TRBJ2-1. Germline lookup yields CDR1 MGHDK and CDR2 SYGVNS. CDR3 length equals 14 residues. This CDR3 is CASSEYSPNNEQFF.

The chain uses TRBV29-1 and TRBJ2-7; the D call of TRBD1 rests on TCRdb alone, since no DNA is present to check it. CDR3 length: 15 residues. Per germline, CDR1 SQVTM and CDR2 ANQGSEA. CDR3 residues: CSVPRPGQGIGEQYF.

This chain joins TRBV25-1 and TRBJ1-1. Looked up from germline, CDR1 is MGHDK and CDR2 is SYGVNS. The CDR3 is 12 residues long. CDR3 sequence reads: CASSELAGKAFF.

The CDR3 region is CASSFRDRGGEQFF. The V and J genes are TRBV5-1 and TRBJ2-1; TCRdb selects TRBD1, and the lack of DNA leaves this call unchecked. Germline assignment: CDR1 SGHRS and CDR2 YFSETQ. This CDR3 is built from 14 residues.

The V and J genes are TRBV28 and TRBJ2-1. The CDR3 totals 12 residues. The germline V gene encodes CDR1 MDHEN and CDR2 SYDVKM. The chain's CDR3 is CASSFGGDEQFF.

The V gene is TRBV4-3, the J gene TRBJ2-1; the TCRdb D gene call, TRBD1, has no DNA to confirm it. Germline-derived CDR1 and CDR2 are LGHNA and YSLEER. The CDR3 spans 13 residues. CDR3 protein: CASSQDRVNEQFF.

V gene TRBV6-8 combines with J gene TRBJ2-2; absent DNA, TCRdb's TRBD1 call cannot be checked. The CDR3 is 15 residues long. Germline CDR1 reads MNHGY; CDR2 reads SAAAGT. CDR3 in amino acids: CASRVGTPNTGELFF.

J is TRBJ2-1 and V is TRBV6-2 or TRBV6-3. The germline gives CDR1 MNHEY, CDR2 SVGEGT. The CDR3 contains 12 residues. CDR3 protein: CASGFPYNEQFF.

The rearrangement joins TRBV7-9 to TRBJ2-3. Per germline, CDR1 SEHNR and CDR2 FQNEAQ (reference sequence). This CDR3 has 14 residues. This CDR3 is CASSLEVSGDTQYF.

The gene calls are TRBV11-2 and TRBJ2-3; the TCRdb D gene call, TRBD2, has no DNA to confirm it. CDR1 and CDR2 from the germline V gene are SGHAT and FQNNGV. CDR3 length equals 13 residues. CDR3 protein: CASSSREGDTQYF.

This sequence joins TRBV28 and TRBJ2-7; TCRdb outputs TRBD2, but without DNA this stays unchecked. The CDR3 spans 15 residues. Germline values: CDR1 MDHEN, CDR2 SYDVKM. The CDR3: CASRFKLSGPYEQYF.